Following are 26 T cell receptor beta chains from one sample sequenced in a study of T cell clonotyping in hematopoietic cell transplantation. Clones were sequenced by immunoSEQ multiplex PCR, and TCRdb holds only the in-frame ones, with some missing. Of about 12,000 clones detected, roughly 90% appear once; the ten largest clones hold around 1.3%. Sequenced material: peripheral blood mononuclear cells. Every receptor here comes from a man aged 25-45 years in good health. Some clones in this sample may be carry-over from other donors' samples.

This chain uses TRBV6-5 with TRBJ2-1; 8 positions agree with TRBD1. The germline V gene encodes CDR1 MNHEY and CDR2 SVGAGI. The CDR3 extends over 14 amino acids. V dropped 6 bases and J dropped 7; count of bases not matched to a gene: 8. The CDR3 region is CASSQDRARNEQFF. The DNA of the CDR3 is TGTGCCAGCAGCCAGGACAGGGCACGTAATGAGCAGTTCTTC.

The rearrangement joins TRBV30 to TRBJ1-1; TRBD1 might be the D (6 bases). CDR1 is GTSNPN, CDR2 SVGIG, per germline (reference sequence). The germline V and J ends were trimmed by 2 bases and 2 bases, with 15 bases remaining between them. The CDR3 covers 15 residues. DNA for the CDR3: TGTGCCTGGAGTCCTCAGGGGACGGTAAACACTGAAGCTTTCTTT. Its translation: CAWSPQGTVNTEAFF.

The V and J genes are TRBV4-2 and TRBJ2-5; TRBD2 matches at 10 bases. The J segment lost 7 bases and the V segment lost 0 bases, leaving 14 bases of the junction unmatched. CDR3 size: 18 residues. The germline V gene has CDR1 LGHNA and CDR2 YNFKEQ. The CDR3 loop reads CASSQEPAGGPLPGTQYF. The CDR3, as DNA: TGTGCCAGCAGCCAAGAGCCAGCGGGAGGGCCTCTCCCGGGGACCCAGTACTTC.

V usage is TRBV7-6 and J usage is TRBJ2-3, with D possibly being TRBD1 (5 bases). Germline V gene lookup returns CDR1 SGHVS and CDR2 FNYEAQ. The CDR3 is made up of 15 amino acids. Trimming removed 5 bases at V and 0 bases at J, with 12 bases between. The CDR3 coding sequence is TGTGCCAGCAGCCTTCGGCAGGGTAGCACAGATACGCAGTATTTT. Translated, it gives CASSLRQGSTDTQYF. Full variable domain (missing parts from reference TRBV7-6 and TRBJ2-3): GAGVSQSPRYKVTKRGQDVALRCDPISGHVSLYWYRQALGQGPEFLTYFNYEAQQDKSGLPNDRFSAERPEGSISTLTIQRTEQRDSAMYRCASSLRQGSTDTQYFGPGTRLTVL.

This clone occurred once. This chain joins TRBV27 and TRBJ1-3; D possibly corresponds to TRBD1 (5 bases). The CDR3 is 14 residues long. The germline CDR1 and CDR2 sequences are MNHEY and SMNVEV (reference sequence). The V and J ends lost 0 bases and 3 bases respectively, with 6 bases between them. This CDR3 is CASSLSGVGNTIYF. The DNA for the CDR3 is TGTGCCAGCAGTTTATCAGGGGTTGGAAACACCATATATTTT.

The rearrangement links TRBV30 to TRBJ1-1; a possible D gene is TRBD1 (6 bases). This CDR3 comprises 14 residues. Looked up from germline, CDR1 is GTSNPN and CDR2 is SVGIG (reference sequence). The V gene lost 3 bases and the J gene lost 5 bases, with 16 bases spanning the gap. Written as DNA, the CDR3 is TGTGCCTGGAGGCGTACAGGGTTTCAAACTGAAGCTTTCTTT. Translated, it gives CAWRRTGFQTEAFF.

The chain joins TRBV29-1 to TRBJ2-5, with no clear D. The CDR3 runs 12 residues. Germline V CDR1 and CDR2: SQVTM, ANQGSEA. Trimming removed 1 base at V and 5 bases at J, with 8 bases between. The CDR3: CSVEVGLETQYF. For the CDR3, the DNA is TGCAGCGTTGAAGTGGGATTGGAGACCCAGTACTTC. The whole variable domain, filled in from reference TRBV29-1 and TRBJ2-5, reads SAVISQKPSRDICQRGTSLTIQCQVDSQVTMMFWYRQQPGQSLTLIATANQGSEATYESGFVIDKFPISRPNLTFSTLTVSNMSPEDSSIYLCSVEVGLETQYFGPGTRLLVL.

The CDR3 spells CASRPPGTGSYNEQFF. In DNA, the CDR3 is TGTGCCAGCAGACCCCCCGGGACAGGCTCCTACAATGAGCAGTTCTTC. The chain recombines TRBV7-2 with TRBJ2-1, with TRBD1 matching over 8 bases. Germline values: CDR1 SGHTA, CDR2 FQGNSA. Germline trimming cut 6 bases from V and 0 bases from J; bases unmatched to any gene: 7. The CDR3 totals 16 residues. Together with reference TRBV7-2 and TRBJ2-1, the CDR3 gives the full variable domain: GAGVSQSPSNKVTEKGKDVELRCDPISGHTALYWYRQSLGQGLEFLIYFQGNSAPDKSGLPSDRFSAERTGGSVSTLTIQRTQQEDSAVYLCASRPPGTGSYNEQFFGPGTRLTVL.

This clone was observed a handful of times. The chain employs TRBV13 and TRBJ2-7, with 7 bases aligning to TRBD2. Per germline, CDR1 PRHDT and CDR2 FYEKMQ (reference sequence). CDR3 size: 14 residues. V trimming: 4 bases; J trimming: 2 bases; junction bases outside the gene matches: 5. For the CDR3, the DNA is TGTGCCAGCAGCTCTATCCTAGCGGCCTACGAGCAGTACTTC. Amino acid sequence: CASSSILAAYEQYF.

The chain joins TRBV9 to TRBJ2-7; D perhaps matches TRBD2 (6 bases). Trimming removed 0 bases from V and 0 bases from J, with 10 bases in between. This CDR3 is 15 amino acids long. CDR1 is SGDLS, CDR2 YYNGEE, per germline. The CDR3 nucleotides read TGTGCCAGCAGCGTAGAGGTCGGGAGCTCCTACGAGCAGTACTTC. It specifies CASSVEVGSSYEQYF.

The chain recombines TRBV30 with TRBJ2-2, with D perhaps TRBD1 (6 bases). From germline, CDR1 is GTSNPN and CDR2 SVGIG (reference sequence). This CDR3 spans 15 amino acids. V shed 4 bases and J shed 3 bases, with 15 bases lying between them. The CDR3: CAWTTGTKYTGELFF. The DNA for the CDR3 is TGTGCCTGGACCACAGGGACCAAGTACACCGGGGAGCTGTTTTTT.

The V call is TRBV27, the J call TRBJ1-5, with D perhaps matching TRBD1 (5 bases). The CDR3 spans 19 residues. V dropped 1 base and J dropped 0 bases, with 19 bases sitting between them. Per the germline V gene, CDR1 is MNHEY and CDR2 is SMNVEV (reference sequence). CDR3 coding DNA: TGTGCCAGCAGTTTATTGAAGAGGGACCCAATTTATAGCAATCAGCCCCAGCATTTT. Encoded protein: CASSLLKRDPIYSNQPQHF.

The CDR3 loop is CASSVVGEGTDTQYF. As DNA, the CDR3 is TGTGCCAGCAGCGTAGTGGGGGAGGGCACAGATACGCAGTATTTT. The chain recombines TRBV9 with TRBJ2-3, with D possibly matching TRBD2 (6 bases). The germline gives CDR1 SGDLS, CDR2 YYNGEE. Between the trimmed V and J ends, which lost 0 bases and 1 base, there was a span of 9 bases. There are 15 residues in the CDR3.

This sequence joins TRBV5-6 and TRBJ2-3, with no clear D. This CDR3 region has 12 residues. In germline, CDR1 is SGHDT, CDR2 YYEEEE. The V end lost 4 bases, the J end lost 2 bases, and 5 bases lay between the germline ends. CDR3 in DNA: TGTGCCAGCAGCGAGACCACAGATACGCAGTATTTT. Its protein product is CASSETTDTQYF.

The CDR3 loop is CASSTGTSGGETQYF. The CDR3 DNA reads TGCGCCAGCAGCACAGGGACTAGCGGGGGGGAGACCCAGTACTTC. The chain is built from TRBV5-1 and TRBJ2-5; 15 bases are a match to TRBD2. J gave up 5 bases and V 4 bases, and 3 bases lay outside the gene matches. Germline assignment: CDR1 SGHRS and CDR2 YFSETQ. The CDR3 spans 15 residues.

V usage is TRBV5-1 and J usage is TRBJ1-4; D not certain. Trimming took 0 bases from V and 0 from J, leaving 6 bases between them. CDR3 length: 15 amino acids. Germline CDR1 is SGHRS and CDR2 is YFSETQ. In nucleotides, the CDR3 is TGCGCCAGCAGCTTGGCCCGGTCAACTAATGAAAAACTGTTTTTT. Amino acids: CASSLARSTNEKLFF.

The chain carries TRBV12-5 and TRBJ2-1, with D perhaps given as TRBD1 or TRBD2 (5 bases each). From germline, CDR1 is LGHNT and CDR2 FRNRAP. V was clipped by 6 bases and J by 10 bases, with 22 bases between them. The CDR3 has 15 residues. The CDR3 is CASGKWTSTWGEQFF. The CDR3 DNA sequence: TGTGCTAGTGGCAAATGGACATCTACATGGGGGGAGCAGTTCTTC.

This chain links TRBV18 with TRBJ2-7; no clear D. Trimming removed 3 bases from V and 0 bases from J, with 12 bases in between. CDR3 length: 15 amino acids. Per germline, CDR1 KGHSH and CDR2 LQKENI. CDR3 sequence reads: CASSPRAVISYEQYF. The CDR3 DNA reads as TGTGCCAGCTCACCGCGTGCCGTTATCTCCTACGAGCAGTACTTC.

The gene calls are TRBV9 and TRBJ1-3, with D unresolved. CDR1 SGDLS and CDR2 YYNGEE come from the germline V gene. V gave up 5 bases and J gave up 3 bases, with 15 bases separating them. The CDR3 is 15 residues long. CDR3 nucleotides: TGTGCCAGCAGTCCGATCGGGAACTTTGGAAACACCATATATTTT. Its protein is CASSPIGNFGNTIYF. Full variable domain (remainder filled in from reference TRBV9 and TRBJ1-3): DSGVTQTPKHLITATGQRVTLRCSPRSGDLSVYWYQQSLDQGLQFLIQYYNGEERAKGNILERFSAQQFPDLHSELNLSSLELGDSALYFCASSPIGNFGNTIYFGEGSWLTVV.

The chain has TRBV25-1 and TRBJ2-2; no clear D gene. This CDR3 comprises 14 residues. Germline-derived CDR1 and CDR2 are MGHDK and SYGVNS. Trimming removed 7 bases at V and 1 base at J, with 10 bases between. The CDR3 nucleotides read TGTGCCAGCAAACCTCCTAGGAACACCGGGGAGCTGTTTTTT. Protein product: CASKPPRNTGELFF.

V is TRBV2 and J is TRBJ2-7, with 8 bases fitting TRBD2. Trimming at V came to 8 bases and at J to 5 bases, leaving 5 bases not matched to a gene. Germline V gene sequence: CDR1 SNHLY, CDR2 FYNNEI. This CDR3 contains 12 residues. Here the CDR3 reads CASDSGVNEQYF. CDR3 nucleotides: TGTGCCAGCGATAGCGGGGTCAACGAGCAGTACTTC.

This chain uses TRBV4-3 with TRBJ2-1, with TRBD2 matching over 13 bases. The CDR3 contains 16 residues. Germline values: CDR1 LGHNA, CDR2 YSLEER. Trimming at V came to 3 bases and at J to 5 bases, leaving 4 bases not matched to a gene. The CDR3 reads CASSHLGTSGDNEQFF. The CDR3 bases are TGCGCCAGCAGCCACCTCGGGACTAGCGGGGACAATGAGCAGTTCTTC.

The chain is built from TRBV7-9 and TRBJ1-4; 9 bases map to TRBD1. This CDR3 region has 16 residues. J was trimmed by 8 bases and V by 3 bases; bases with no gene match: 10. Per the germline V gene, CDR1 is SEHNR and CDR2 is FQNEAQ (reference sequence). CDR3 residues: CASSLTDRGSREKLFF. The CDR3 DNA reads TGTGCCAGCAGCTTGACGGACAGGGGCTCCAGGGAAAAACTGTTTTTT.

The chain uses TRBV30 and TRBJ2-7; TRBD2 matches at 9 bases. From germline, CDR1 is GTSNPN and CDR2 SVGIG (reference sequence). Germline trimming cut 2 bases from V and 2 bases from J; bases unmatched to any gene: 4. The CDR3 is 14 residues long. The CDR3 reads CAWSLTSGPYEQYF. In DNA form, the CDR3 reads TGTGCCTGGAGTCTGACTAGCGGCCCCTACGAGCAGTACTTC. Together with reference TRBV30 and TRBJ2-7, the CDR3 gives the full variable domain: SQTIHQWPATLVQPVGSPLSLECTVEGTSNPNLYWYRQAAGRGLQLLFYSVGIGQISSEVPQNLSASRPQDRQFILSSKKLLLSDSGFYLCAWSLTSGPYEQYFGPGTRLTVT.

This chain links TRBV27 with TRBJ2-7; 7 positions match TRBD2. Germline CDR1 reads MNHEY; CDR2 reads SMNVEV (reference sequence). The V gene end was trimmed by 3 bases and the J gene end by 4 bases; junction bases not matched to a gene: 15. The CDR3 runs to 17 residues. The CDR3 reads CASSFLTEAGVRYEQYF. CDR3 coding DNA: TGTGCCAGCAGTTTTCTTACCGAGGCGGGAGTACGTTACGAGCAGTACTTC.

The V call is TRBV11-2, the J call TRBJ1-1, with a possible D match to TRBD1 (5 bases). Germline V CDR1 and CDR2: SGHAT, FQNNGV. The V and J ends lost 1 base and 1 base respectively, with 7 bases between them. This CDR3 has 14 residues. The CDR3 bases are TGTGCCAGCAGCTTAGGGGGGTGGAACACTGAAGCTTTCTTT. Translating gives CASSLGGWNTEAFF.